This is a list of T cell receptor beta chains from one sample in a study of blood T cell repertoires in COVID-19. This table comes from immunoSEQ multiplex PCR, and its TCRdb copy is limited to in-frame clones, with some not included. The sample carries fewer than 250,000 clones, under 90% recorded once. Sequencing input: peripheral blood. All receptors come from a woman of 80 years or more with COVID-19, enrolled during active disease. The CDR3 runs from the conserved cysteine through the conserved F or W. Each record gives: J gene, clone size, CDR3 length, D gene, V gene, CDR3 protein, CDR3 DNA. The D gene is left open where the match is weak. Only part of the rows carry a size: once, few, many, or a class if the clone is expanded.

TRBJ1-5,NA,13,NA,TRBV18,CASSEDSLQPQHF,TGTGCCAGCTCAGAGGACAGTCTACAGCCCCAGCATTTT
TRBJ1-1,NA,12,NA,TRBV5-1,CASSLRPTEAFF,TGCGCCAGCAGCTTGAGACCGACAGAAGCTTTCTTT
TRBJ2-2,once,16,TRBD1,TRBV6-5,CASSYSQGVGTGELFF,TGTGCCAGCAGTTACTCCCAGGGGGTAGGAACCGGGGAGCTGTTTTTT
TRBJ2-1,NA,16,TRBD1,TRBV19,CASSIRGQTIYNEQFF,TGTGCCAGTAGTATTAGGGGACAGACCATCTACAATGAGCAGTTCTTC
TRBJ2-7,NA,14,NA,TRBV15,CATSRDGISYEQYF,TGTGCCACCAGCAGAGACGGGATCTCCTACGAGCAGTACTTC
TRBJ2-3,NA,18,TRBD2,TRBV4-2,CASSQAQTSGGAADTQYF,TGTGCCAGCAGCCAAGCCCAAACTAGCGGGGGGGCCGCAGATACGCAGTATTTT
TRBJ1-2,once,19,NA,TRBV27,CASSFNDWAATPPFYGYTF,TGTGCCAGCAGTTTCAACGATTGGGCCGCAACCCCCCCTTTTTATGGCTACACCTTC
TRBJ2-5,NA,16,NA,TRBV18,CASSHSLPGTQETQYF,TGTGCCAGCTCGCACTCCTTACCGGGAACTCAAGAGACCCAGTACTTC
TRBJ2-1,NA,13,NA,TRBV28,CASSTPLGGGQFF,TGTGCCAGCAGTACCCCCCTGGGCGGAGGGCAGTTCTTC
TRBJ1-2,NA,16,NA,TRBV11-2,CASSLESGVYNYGYTF,TGTGCCAGCAGCTTAGAGTCCGGGGTTTATAACTATGGCTACACCTTC
TRBJ1-4,few,13,NA,TRBV6-1,CASSEARGEKLFF,TGTGCCAGCAGTGAAGCGAGAGGTGAAAAACTGTTTTTT
TRBJ2-7,NA,14,NA,TRBV5-4,CASSLVGHGQEQYF,TGTGCCAGCAGCTTGGTGGGACACGGTCAGGAGCAGTACTTC
TRBJ2-1,NA,14,NA,TRBV21-1,CASRLAGGYNEQFF,TGTGCCAGCAGGCTAGCGGGGGGTTACAATGAGCAGTTCTTC
TRBJ1-2,NA,13,TRBD1,TRBV5-1,CASSSTGNYGYTF,TGCGCCAGCAGCTCGACAGGGAACTATGGCTACACCTTC
TRBJ2-3,NA,13,NA,TRBV6-6,CASFEGGPDTQYF,TGTGCCAGCTTTGAGGGGGGGCCCGATACGCAGTATTTT
TRBJ1-6,NA,13,NA,TRBV7-2,CASTQRESTPLHF,TGTGCCAGCACCCAAAGGGAGTCGACACCCCTCCACTTT
TRBJ2-2,NA,13,TRBD1,TRBV29-1,CSVGQGATGELFF,TGCAGCGTGGGACAGGGGGCGACCGGGGAGCTGTTTTTT
TRBJ2-1,NA,14,TRBD2,TRBV28,CASRRAGVYNEQFF,TGTGCCAGCAGGAGAGCGGGGGTCTACAATGAGCAGTTCTTC
TRBJ1-1,NA,13,NA,TRBV2,CASSEVRVVGAFF,TGTGCCAGCAGTGAGGTTCGGGTTGTGGGAGCTTTCTTT
TRBJ1-3,NA,15,NA,TRBV6-5,CASRGPSTSGNTIYF,TGTGCCAGCAGGGGGCCGTCTACATCTGGAAACACCATATATTTT
TRBJ2-3,NA,12,NA,TRBV6-2/TRBV6-3,CASSLEIDTQYF,TGTGCCAGCAGTCTCGAGATAGATACGCAGTATTTT
TRBJ1-5,NA,16,NA,TRBV7-9,CASSIPRQAGNQPQHF,TGTGCCAGCAGCATCCCTCGACAGGCTGGGAATCAGCCCCAGCATTTT
TRBJ2-7,NA,15,NA,TRBV19,CASSSKGESSYEQYF,TGTGCCAGTAGTTCTAAGGGAGAGAGCTCCTACGAGCAGTACTTC
TRBJ1-2,NA,15,NA,TRBV6-1,CASSERTASPMGYTF,TGTGCCAGCAGTGAACGGACAGCCTCCCCTATGGGCTACACCTTC
TRBJ1-1,NA,12,NA,TRBV6-5,CASSTGRVEAFF,TGTGCCAGCAGTACCGGGCGGGTTGAAGCTTTCTTT
TRBJ2-7,NA,17,NA,TRBV18,CASSPILTGLSSYEQYF,TGTGCCAGCTCACCGATTTTAACAGGTTTGAGCTCCTACGAGCAGTACTTC
TRBJ2-3,once,15,NA,TRBV6-5,CASTSRGARADTQYF,TGTGCCAGCACCTCTCGGGGGGCAAGGGCAGATACGCAGTATTTT
TRBJ2-2,NA,12,NA,TRBV29-1,CSVSGSTGELFF,TGCAGCGTGAGCGGTAGCACCGGGGAGCTGTTTTTT
TRBJ1-2,NA,15,NA,TRBV27,CASSYGVRDGGGYTF,TGTGCCAGCAGTTATGGAGTTAGGGACGGGGGTGGCTACACCTTC
TRBJ1-6,few,16,TRBD1,TRBV7-2,CASSLGGQVPNSPLHF,TGTGCCAGCAGCTTAGGAGGACAGGTCCCAAATTCACCCCTCCACTTT
TRBJ1-1,NA,16,NA,TRBV2,CASTPGVGGMNTEAFF,TGTGCCAGCACCCCCGGGGTAGGGGGAATGAACACTGAAGCTTTCTTT
TRBJ2-7,NA,13,TRBD1,TRBV13,CASSPGQGYEQYF,TGTGCCAGCAGCCCAGGACAGGGTTACGAGCAGTACTTC
TRBJ2-7,NA,15,TRBD1,TRBV28,CASSSTGTGEYEQYF,TGTGCCAGCAGCTCGACCGGGACAGGGGAGTACGAGCAGTACTTC
TRBJ1-2,NA,14,NA,TRBV10-2,CASTLGGADSGYTF,TGCGCCAGCACCCTAGGGGGGGCAGACAGTGGCTACACCTTC
TRBJ1-2,NA,15,NA,TRBV3-1/TRBV3-2,CASSHQGSPLSGYTF,TGTGCCAGCAGCCACCAGGGGTCCCCTCTGTCGGGCTACACCTTC
TRBJ1-5,NA,14,NA,TRBV7-9,CASSEQDSNQPQHF,TGTGCCAGCAGCGAACAGGATAGCAATCAGCCCCAGCATTTT
TRBJ2-1,NA,16,NA,TRBV10-3,CAISDRNSSSYNEQFF,TGTGCCATCAGTGATCGGAACTCTAGCTCCTACAATGAGCAGTTCTTC
TRBJ2-1,NA,15,TRBD2,TRBV6-4,CASSQGSGGPGEQFF,TGTGCCAGCAGTCAGGGTAGCGGGGGCCCGGGGGAGCAGTTCTTC
TRBJ1-5,NA,14,NA,TRBV6-1,CASSEEGISQPQHF,TGTGCCAGCAGTGAAGAGGGGATCAGTCAGCCCCAGCATTTT
TRBJ2-7,few,15,TRBD1,TRBV9,CASSAPGTGTYEQYF,TGTGCCAGCAGCGCCCCCGGGACAGGGACGTACGAGCAGTACTTC
TRBJ2-1,NA,15,TRBD1,TRBV18,CASSEQGYGYNEQFF,TGTGCCAGCTCGGAACAGGGGTATGGCTACAATGAGCAGTTCTTC
TRBJ2-5,NA,14,NA,TRBV9,CASSRGIDRETQYF,TGTGCCAGCAGCAGGGGGATAGATCGAGAGACCCAGTACTTC
TRBJ1-2,once,17,TRBD1,TRBV7-9,CASSLALSGTGKNGYTF,TGTGCCAGCAGCTTAGCCCTATCCGGGACAGGGAAAAATGGCTACACCTTC
TRBJ1-4,NA,13,NA,TRBV19,CASTDGGYEKLFF,TGTGCCAGTACCGACGGGGGTTATGAAAAACTGTTTTTT
TRBJ1-6,NA,15,TRBD1,TRBV18,CASPPPARDRAPLHF,TGTGCCAGCCCCCCCCCTGCCAGGGACAGAGCACCCCTCCACTTT